The TCR beta chain under discussion was sequenced for a study of blood T cell repertoires in COVID-19. The wider study: Spain, Italy and the United States supplied samples that represented acute and convalescent COVID-19.

In the original workflow: Amplified reference gene primers provided the basis for estimating nucleated cell counts. The method was immunoSEQ multiplex PCR; TCRdb's version includes in-frame clones alone and lacks a portion of them. V and J calls and clone size follow that table, whereas D and trimming were derived from the DNA. The table lists approximately 530,000 clones, about 88% of them singletons, with about 8.2% in the top ten. Germline lookup yields CDR1 ENHRY and CDR2 SYGVKD. The CDR3 has 15 amino acids. V shed 0 bases and J 4 bases; nucleotides not matched to a gene: 1. This clonotype was obtained from a woman aged 50 to 60 with COVID-19, enrolled during active disease. The chain joins TRBV10-3 to TRBJ2-2; the match to TRBD1 covers 8 bases. The sample taken for sequencing was peripheral blood. CDR3: CAISESTGATGELFF. In DNA, the CDR3 is TGTGCCATCAGTGAGTCGACAGGGGCCACCGGGGAGCTGTTTTTT.